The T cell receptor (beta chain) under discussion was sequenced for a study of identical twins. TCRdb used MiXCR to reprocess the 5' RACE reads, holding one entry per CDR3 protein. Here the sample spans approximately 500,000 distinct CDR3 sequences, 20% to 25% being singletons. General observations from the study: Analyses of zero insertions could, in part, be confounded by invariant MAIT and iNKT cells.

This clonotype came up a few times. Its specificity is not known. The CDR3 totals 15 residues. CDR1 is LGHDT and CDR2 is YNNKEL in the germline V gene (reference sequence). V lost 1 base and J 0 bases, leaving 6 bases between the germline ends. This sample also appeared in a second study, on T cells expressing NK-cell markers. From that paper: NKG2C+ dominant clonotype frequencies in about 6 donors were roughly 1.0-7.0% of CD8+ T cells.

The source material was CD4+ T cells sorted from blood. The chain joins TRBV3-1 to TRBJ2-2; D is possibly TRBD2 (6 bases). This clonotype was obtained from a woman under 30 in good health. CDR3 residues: CASSQGGANTGELFF. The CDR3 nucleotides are TGTGCCAGCAGCCAAGGGGGGGCGAACACCGGGGAGCTGTTTTTT.